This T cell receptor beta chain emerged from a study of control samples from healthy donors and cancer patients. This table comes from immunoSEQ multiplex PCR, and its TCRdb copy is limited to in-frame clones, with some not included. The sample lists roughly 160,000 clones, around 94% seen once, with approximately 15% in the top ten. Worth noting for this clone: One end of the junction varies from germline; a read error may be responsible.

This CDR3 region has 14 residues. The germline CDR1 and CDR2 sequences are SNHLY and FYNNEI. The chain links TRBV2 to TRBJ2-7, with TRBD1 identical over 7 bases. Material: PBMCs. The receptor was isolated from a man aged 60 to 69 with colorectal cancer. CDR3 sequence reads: CASSEGRTGSYCDF. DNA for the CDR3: TGTGCCAGCAGTGAAGGGAGGACAGGCTCGTACTGCGACTTC.